What follows are 19 T cell receptor beta chains derived from one specimen sequenced in a study of cytomegalovirus exposure and HLA in healthy donors. Primers: 60 Vbeta forward and 13 Jbeta reverse. The protocol was immunoSEQ multiplex PCR, while the TCRdb copy is restricted to in-frame clones and leaves out a portion. In the table there are about 190,000 clones, over 75% of which are singletons. The sample consisted of PBMCs. The receptors here all came from a man aged 35 to 55 in good health and CMV-seropositive.

This chain connects TRBV30 to TRBJ1-5; TRBD1 might be the D (6 bases). With 4 bases removed from V and 4 bases from J, the gap between germline ends came to 11 bases. Germline CDR1 reads GTSNPN; CDR2 reads SVGIG (reference sequence). The CDR3 contains 13 residues. CDR3 amino acids: CAWNKGGNQPQHF. Written as DNA, the CDR3 is TGTGCCTGGAATAAAGGGGGAAATCAGCCCCAGCATTTT. Full variable domain (rest looked up from reference TRBV30 and TRBJ1-5): SQTIHQWPATLVQPVGSPLSLECTVEGTSNPNLYWYRQAAGRGLQLLFYSVGIGQISSEVPQNLSASRPQDRQFILSSKKLLLSDSGFYLCAWNKGGNQPQHFGDGTRLSIL.

This chain uses TRBV9 with TRBJ2-1, with TRBD2 matching 8 bases. The CDR3 loop spans 15 amino acids. Losses at the gene ends were 1 base for V and 5 bases for J; bases not matched to a gene: 5. Germline CDR1 reads SGDLS; CDR2 reads YYNGEE. The CDR3 DNA sequence: TGTGCCAGCAGCGTAAGGTTGCGGGGGGACAATGAGCAGTTCTTC. This translates into CASSVRLRGDNEQFF.

This clone was counted only a few times. The chain has TRBV7-2 and TRBJ1-5; possibly TRBD1 for D (6 bases). The V and J ends lost 4 bases and 7 bases respectively, with 20 bases between them. Germline assignment: CDR1 SGHTA and CDR2 FQGNSA. The CDR3 is 16 residues long. CDR3 DNA: TGTGCCAGCAGCTCCGAAGAGGGGGGGGCTTTACAGCCCCAGCATTTT. This encodes CASSSEEGGALQPQHF.

This chain uses TRBV7-6 with TRBJ2-1, with D perhaps TRBD1 (5 bases). Germline V lookup: CDR1 SGHVS, CDR2 FNYEAQ. The CDR3 totals 15 residues. Trimming cost V 5 bases and J 5 bases, with 16 bases left between them. CDR3 nucleotides: TGTGCCAGCAGCCGCTCGCCCCAAGGGGACAATGAGCAGTTCTTC. Residues: CASSRSPQGDNEQFF.

This rearrangement joins TRBV7-2 to TRBJ2-3; no firm D call. This CDR3 region has 15 residues. The germline V and J ends were trimmed by 0 bases and 3 bases, with 10 bases remaining between them. Germline lookup yields CDR1 SGHTA and CDR2 FQGNSA. CDR3 protein: CASSLALERTDTQYF. The CDR3 bases are TGTGCCAGCAGCTTAGCGTTGGAGAGAACAGATACGCAGTATTTT.

The chain uses TRBV7-2 and TRBJ2-2, with a tentative D call TRBD1 (6 bases). Germline lookup yields CDR1 SGHTA and CDR2 FQGNSA. V lost 2 bases and J 0 bases, leaving 19 bases between the germline ends. The CDR3 has 19 amino acids. CDR3 in DNA: TGTGCCAGCAGCTTAAGGTGGGCAGGGGCATTCGCGAACACCGGGGAGCTGTTTTTT. Amino acids: CASSLRWAGAFANTGELFF.

The chain has TRBV12-5 and TRBJ2-4, with 10 bases that match TRBD2. The CDR3 contains 16 residues. J gave up 1 base and V 6 bases, and 6 bases lay outside the gene matches. Per the germline V gene, CDR1 is LGHNT and CDR2 is FRNRAP. The CDR3 spells CASGLYSGGAKNIQYF. DNA of the CDR3: TGTGCTAGTGGCCTTTATAGCGGGGGGGCCAAAAACATTCAGTACTTC.

The chain links TRBV9 to TRBJ2-7, with 8 bases identical to TRBD1. The CDR3 is 15 amino acids. J lost 6 bases, V lost 0 bases, and 8 bases had no gene match. Germline V gene data show CDR1 as SGDLS and CDR2 as YYNGEE. CDR3 nucleotides: TGTGCCAGCAGCGTAGCTTGGGACAGGTTAGGCGAGCAGTACTTC. Amino acid sequence: CASSVAWDRLGEQYF. Full variable domain (rest looked up from reference TRBV9 and TRBJ2-7): DSGVTQTPKHLITATGQRVTLRCSPRSGDLSVYWYQQSLDQGLQFLIQYYNGEERAKGNILERFSAQQFPDLHSELNLSSLELGDSALYFCASSVAWDRLGEQYFGPGTRLTVT.

V is TRBV30 and J is TRBJ2-1; 9 bases align to TRBD2. The CDR3 is 16 residues long. Germline V gene sequence: CDR1 GTSNPN, CDR2 SVGIG (reference sequence). Losses at the gene ends were 5 bases for V and 0 bases for J; bases not matched to a gene: 8. CDR3 in amino acids: CAWVSGGRSSYNEQFF. CDR3 DNA: TGTGCCTGGGTAAGCGGGGGGCGGAGCTCCTACAATGAGCAGTTCTTC.

CDR3: CASSLYTGAYEQYF. In DNA form, the CDR3 reads TGTGCCAGTAGTCTCTACACAGGGGCCTACGAGCAGTACTTC. The V gene is TRBV19, the J gene TRBJ2-7; 7 bases are shared with TRBD1. The germline gives CDR1 LNHDA, CDR2 SQIVND (reference sequence). The CDR3 consists of 14 residues. The V and J ends lost 5 bases and 2 bases, in that order; junction bases with no gene match: 6.

The V gene is TRBV7-3, the J gene TRBJ2-7; D is perhaps TRBD1 (5 bases). V lost 2 bases and J lost 6, with 14 bases in between. The germline gives CDR1 SGHTA, CDR2 FQGTGA. This CDR3 spans 14 amino acids. CDR3 in DNA: TGTGCCAGCAGCTTAGGCGGAGATCAGGGCGAGCAGTACTTC. Residues: CASSLGGDQGEQYF. The full variable domain, rest sourced from reference TRBV7-3 and TRBJ2-7, is GAGVSQTPSNKVTEKGKYVELRCDPISGHTALYWYRQSLGQGPEFLIYFQGTGAADDSGLPNDRFFAVRPEGSVSTLKIQRTERGDSAVYLCASSLGGDQGEQYFGPGTRLTVT.

This rearrangement joins TRBV5-1 to TRBJ1-2; 7 nucleotides line up with TRBD1. This CDR3 contains 15 residues. Germline CDR1 is SGHRS and CDR2 is YFSETQ. Trimming took 0 bases from V and 3 from J; bases not matched to a gene: 5. CDR3 DNA sequence: TGCGCCAGCAGCTTGGGGACAGGATTCTACTATGGCTACACCTTC. This sequence encodes CASSLGTGFYYGYTF.

The gene calls are TRBV6-6 and TRBJ2-3; D unclear. V was shortened by 2 bases and J by 3 bases, with 15 bases between the two germline ends. The CDR3 runs to 16 residues. Germline V gene data show CDR1 as MNHNY and CDR2 as SVGAGI (reference sequence). The CDR3 here is CASSYPPHEFTDTQYF. The CDR3 DNA sequence: TGTGCCAGCAGTTACCCCCCCCATGAGTTTACAGATACGCAGTATTTT.

V gene TRBV5-4 combines with J gene TRBJ2-7; D is unclear. V was trimmed by 0 bases and J by 3 bases, leaving 10 bases between them. Germline CDR1 and CDR2: SGHNT and YYREEE (reference sequence). The CDR3 sequence is 14 residues long. The CDR3 DNA reads as TGTGCCAGCAGCTTGGTACCAGACTTCTACGAGCAGTACTTC. This sequence encodes CASSLVPDFYEQYF.

There are a few counts of this clone. This chain joins TRBV5-4 and TRBJ2-7, with 7 bases matching TRBD1. Germline trimming cut 0 bases from V and 9 bases from J; bases unmatched to any gene: 12. Germline V gene sequence: CDR1 SGHNT, CDR2 YYREEE (reference sequence). There are 15 residues in the CDR3. CDR3 sequence reads: CASSLDLGGTEVQYF. In DNA, the CDR3 is TGTGCCAGCAGCTTGGATCTAGGGGGCACTGAGGTGCAGTACTTC.

The chain has TRBV7-9 and TRBJ1-4; 7 positions match TRBD1. The ends lost 1 base at V and 4 bases at J; junction bases unmatched: 3. Germline V lookup: CDR1 SEHNR, CDR2 FQNEAQ (reference sequence). CDR3 length: 15 amino acids. The CDR3 sequence is CASSLVWDSNEKLFF. In nucleotides, the CDR3 is TGTGCCAGCAGCTTAGTGTGGGACAGTAATGAAAAACTGTTTTTT. Full variable domain (missing parts from reference TRBV7-9 and TRBJ1-4): DTGVSQNPRHKITKRGQNVTFRCDPISEHNRLYWYRQTLGQGPEFLTYFQNEAQLEKSRLLSDRFSAERPKGSFSTLEIQRTEQGDSAMYLCASSLVWDSNEKLFFGSGTQLSVL.

The V gene is TRBV4-3, the J gene TRBJ1-1; D remains unclear. This CDR3 spans 15 amino acids. Per the germline V gene, CDR1 is LGHNA and CDR2 is YSLEER. Trimming stripped 0 bases from V and 8 bases from J, with 16 bases between. DNA for the CDR3: TGCGCCAGCAGCCAAGATTGGGCCTCAGAAGCCGAAGCTTTCTTT. Encoded protein: CASSQDWASEAEAFF.

The chain couples TRBV6-1 to TRBJ1-2, with D possibly being TRBD1 (6 bases). The CDR3 is made up of 14 amino acids. From germline, CDR1 is MNHNS and CDR2 SASEGT. V was trimmed by 4 bases and J by 8 bases, leaving 17 bases between them. CDR3 residues: CASSVPGGGEGYTF. The CDR3, as DNA: TGTGCCAGCAGTGTCCCGGGAGGGGGAGAGGGCTACACCTTC.

This clone was detected a few times. The V and J genes are TRBV2 and TRBJ2-5; no firm D call. CDR1 SNHLY and CDR2 FYNNEI come from the germline V gene. The CDR3 totals 11 residues. V was trimmed by 3 bases and J by 5 bases, leaving 4 bases between them. CDR3: CASSDEETQYF. CDR3 nucleotides: TGTGCCAGCAGTGACGAGGAGACCCAGTACTTC. The full variable domain, its missing parts supplied by reference TRBV2 and TRBJ2-5, is EPEVTQTPSHQVTQMGQEVILRCVPISNHLYFYWYRQILGQKVEFLVSFYNNEISEKSEIFDDQFSVERPDGSNFTLKIRSTKLEDSAMYFCASSDEETQYFGPGTRLLVL.